The present TCR beta chain was sequenced within a study of blood T cell repertoires in COVID-19. Background on the study: From the United States, Italy and Spain came samples of acute and convalescent COVID-19. Sample material is recorded as cDNA or gDNA derived from T cells, B-cell-depleted T cells, or PBMCs.

Trimming stripped 5 bases from V and 1 base from J, with 10 bases between. Germline V gene data show CDR1 as SEHNR and CDR2 as FQNEAQ (reference sequence). There are 14 residues in the CDR3. In the source study's methods: The assay estimated nucleated cells by amplifying reference gene primers. Profiled with immunoSEQ multiplex PCR; TCRdb holds only in-frame clones, not every one. V, J and clone size reflect that table, while D and trimming were determined from the DNA. The data contain over 140,000 clones, roughly four fifths of them seen just once; the ten biggest clones take up approximately 3.8%. This clone was seen a few times.

The sequence came from a woman aged 55 to 70 with acute or convalescent COVID-19. The rearrangement joins TRBV7-9 to TRBJ2-3; D possibly corresponds to TRBD1 (5 bases). The source material was peripheral blood. This CDR3 is CASSPDTRTDTQYF. The CDR3 DNA follows: TGTGCCAGCAGCCCGGACACACGCACAGATACGCAGTATTTT.